This is a list of T cell receptor beta chains from one sample in a study of Ad26.COV2.S vaccination and SARS-CoV-2 variants. The repertoire was sequenced with immunoSEQ multiplex PCR; TCRdb's copy has only in-frame clones and lacks some. The table lists 200,000 to 250,000 clones, around nine tenths of them singletons. Specimen: peripheral blood, collected in a trial of Ad26.COV2.S vaccine versus placebo. These receptors were taken from a person aged 18-60 years who received the Ad26.COV2.S COVID-19 vaccine or a placebo. CDR3s include the opening cysteine and the closing phenylalanine or tryptophan. D genes are given only for firm matches. Clone size is given for some rows only: seen once, a few or many times, or a class if the clone is expanded.

j_call: TRBJ1-2
v_call: TRBV28
clone_size: .
d_call: TRBD1
cdr3_nt: TGTGCCAGCAGATCCGGACAGGATAACTATGGCTACACCTTC
cdr3_aa: CASRSGQDNYGYTF

j_call: TRBJ2-5
v_call: TRBV11-2
clone_size: .
d_call: TRBD2
cdr3_nt: TGTGCCAGCAGCTTAGAGGGGACTAAGAAAGGGGAGACCCAGTACTTC
cdr3_aa: CASSLEGTKKGETQYF

j_call: TRBJ2-6
v_call: TRBV7-2
clone_size: few
d_call: .
cdr3_nt: TGTGCCAGCAGCTTGGACACCCCGACTGGTGGGGCCAACGTCCTGACTTTC
cdr3_aa: CASSLDTPTGGANVLTF

j_call: TRBJ2-7
v_call: TRBV12-3/TRBV12-4
clone_size: .
d_call: .
cdr3_nt: TGTGCCAGCAGTTCCCCTGTCGAGCAGTACTTC
cdr3_aa: CASSSPVEQYF

j_call: TRBJ1-2
v_call: TRBV28
clone_size: .
d_call: .
cdr3_nt: TGTGCCAGCATTCCCCGGGATCTATATGGCTACACCTTC
cdr3_aa: CASIPRDLYGYTF

j_call: TRBJ2-7
v_call: TRBV7-9
clone_size: .
d_call: .
cdr3_nt: TGTGCCAGCAGCTTAGTGGCTGGACAGACCTACGAGCAGTACTTC
cdr3_aa: CASSLVAGQTYEQYF

j_call: TRBJ2-2
v_call: TRBV7-9
clone_size: .
d_call: TRBD1
cdr3_nt: TGTGCCAGCAGATCGACAGGGTCGGTCGGGGAGCTGTTTTTT
cdr3_aa: CASRSTGSVGELFF

j_call: TRBJ2-7
v_call: TRBV18
clone_size: .
d_call: TRBD1
cdr3_nt: TGTGCCAGCTCACCACTCCGACAGGGTTCCGCCTACGAGCAGTACTTC
cdr3_aa: CASSPLRQGSAYEQYF

j_call: TRBJ1-3
v_call: TRBV2
clone_size: .
d_call: .
cdr3_nt: TGTGCCAGCAGTGGGCAACAGGTTCGCTCTGGAAACACCATATATTTT
cdr3_aa: CASSGQQVRSGNTIYF

j_call: TRBJ1-2
v_call: TRBV5-5
clone_size: .
d_call: .
cdr3_nt: TGTGCCAGCAGCCCCTTGGACCGCCCTACCTCTTCGTATGGCTACACCTTC
cdr3_aa: CASSPLDRPTSSYGYTF

j_call: TRBJ2-3
v_call: TRBV3-1/TRBV3-2
clone_size: .
d_call: .
cdr3_nt: TGTGCCAGCAGCCAAGTATCCGGGACTACGCAGTATTTT
cdr3_aa: CASSQVSGTTQYF

j_call: TRBJ1-2
v_call: TRBV7-2
clone_size: .
d_call: .
cdr3_nt: TGTGCCAGCAGCTTACAGGGACACCTCTATGGCTACACCTTC
cdr3_aa: CASSLQGHLYGYTF

j_call: TRBJ2-1
v_call: TRBV18
clone_size: .
d_call: TRBD2
cdr3_nt: TGTGCCAGCTCACCGGGGACAGGGACTAGCGGAAACAATGAGCAGTTCTTC
cdr3_aa: CASSPGTGTSGNNEQFF

j_call: TRBJ1-2
v_call: TRBV6-5
clone_size: .
d_call: TRBD1
cdr3_nt: TGTGCCAGCAGTATGACAGGGGAGTATGGCTACACCTTC
cdr3_aa: CASSMTGEYGYTF

j_call: TRBJ2-7
v_call: TRBV10-3
clone_size: .
d_call: TRBD1
cdr3_nt: TGTGCCATCAGTGCAGGGACAGAGACCTACGAGCAGTACTTC
cdr3_aa: CAISAGTETYEQYF

j_call: TRBJ2-1
v_call: TRBV14
clone_size: .
d_call: TRBD2
cdr3_nt: TGTGCCAGCAGCCTCCTAGCGGGGGGCAGTGAGCAGTTCTTC
cdr3_aa: CASSLLAGGSEQFF

j_call: TRBJ2-5
v_call: TRBV7-2
clone_size: .
d_call: TRBD2
cdr3_nt: TGTGCCAGCAGCTTAGGCCGGGGGGTAATGGAGACCCAGTACTTC
cdr3_aa: CASSLGRGVMETQYF

j_call: TRBJ2-5
v_call: TRBV20-1
clone_size: .
d_call: .
cdr3_nt: TGCAGTTACTTCTCAGAGACCCAGTACTTC
cdr3_aa: CSYFSETQYF

j_call: TRBJ1-5
v_call: TRBV10-3
clone_size: .
d_call: .
cdr3_nt: TGTGCCATCAGTGAGTCGGAATTCAGCAATCAGCCCCAGCATTTT
cdr3_aa: CAISESEFSNQPQHF

j_call: TRBJ2-1
v_call: TRBV19
clone_size: .
d_call: .
cdr3_nt: TGTGCCACCCATAACCCCGGCGGGTCCTACAATGAGCAGTTCTTC
cdr3_aa: CATHNPGGSYNEQFF

j_call: TRBJ1-2
v_call: TRBV25-1
clone_size: .
d_call: .
cdr3_nt: TGTGCCAGCAGTGAAGACGGACATCGGGGCTACACCTTC
cdr3_aa: CASSEDGHRGYTF

j_call: TRBJ2-2
v_call: TRBV6-1
clone_size: .
d_call: .
cdr3_nt: TGTGCCAGCAGTGAATTTGGAGGGGTGAACACCGGGGAGCTGTTTTTT
cdr3_aa: CASSEFGGVNTGELFF

j_call: TRBJ1-5
v_call: TRBV21-1
clone_size: .
d_call: .
cdr3_nt: TGTGCCAGCAGCAAAAGGGTCCCCGAGACAGGGCACAATCAGCCCCAGCATTTT
cdr3_aa: CASSKRVPETGHNQPQHF

j_call: TRBJ1-4
v_call: TRBV7-6
clone_size: .
d_call: .
cdr3_nt: TGTGCCAGCAGCTTAACCTATGATGCCTACGAAAAACTGTTTTTT
cdr3_aa: CASSLTYDAYEKLFF

j_call: TRBJ2-7
v_call: TRBV6-2/TRBV6-3
clone_size: .
d_call: .
cdr3_nt: TGTGCCAGCAGTTACTCCCAGGCCTACGAGCAGTACTTC
cdr3_aa: CASSYSQAYEQYF

j_call: TRBJ2-7
v_call: TRBV7-8
clone_size: .
d_call: TRBD1
cdr3_nt: TGTGCCAGCAGCCCCCGGGCAGGGACAGGCGAGCAGTACTTC
cdr3_aa: CASSPRAGTGEQYF

j_call: TRBJ2-1
v_call: TRBV18
clone_size: .
d_call: TRBD2
cdr3_nt: TGTGCCAGCTCCCAGGGACTAGCGGGGGGTAGCTCCTACAATGAGCAGTTCTTC
cdr3_aa: CASSQGLAGGSSYNEQFF

j_call: TRBJ2-7
v_call: TRBV28
clone_size: once
d_call: TRBD1
cdr3_nt: TGTGCCAGCAGCCAAGGACAGGGACTCTACGAGCAGTACTTC
cdr3_aa: CASSQGQGLYEQYF

j_call: TRBJ1-4
v_call: TRBV18
clone_size: .
d_call: .
cdr3_nt: TGTGCCAGCTCAGCATTCGACAGCGGAACTAATGAAAAACTGTTTTTT
cdr3_aa: CASSAFDSGTNEKLFF